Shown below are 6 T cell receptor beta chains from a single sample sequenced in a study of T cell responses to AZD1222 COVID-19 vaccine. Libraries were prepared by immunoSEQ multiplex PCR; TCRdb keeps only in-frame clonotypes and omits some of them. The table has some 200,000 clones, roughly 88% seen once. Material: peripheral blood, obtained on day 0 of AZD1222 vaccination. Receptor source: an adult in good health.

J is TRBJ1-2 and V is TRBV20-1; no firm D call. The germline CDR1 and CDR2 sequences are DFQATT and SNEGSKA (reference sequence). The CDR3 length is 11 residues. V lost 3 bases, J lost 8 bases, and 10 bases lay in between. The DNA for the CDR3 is TGCAGTGCTAGGGACGTTACCGGCTACACCTTC. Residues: CSARDVTGYTF.

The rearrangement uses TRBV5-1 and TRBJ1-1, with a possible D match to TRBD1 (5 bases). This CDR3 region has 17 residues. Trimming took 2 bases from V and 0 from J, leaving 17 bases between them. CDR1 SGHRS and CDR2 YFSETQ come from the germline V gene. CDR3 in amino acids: CASSLSQGGRVNTEAFF. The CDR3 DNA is TGCGCCAGCAGCTTATCTCAGGGAGGGAGGGTGAACACTGAAGCTTTCTTT.

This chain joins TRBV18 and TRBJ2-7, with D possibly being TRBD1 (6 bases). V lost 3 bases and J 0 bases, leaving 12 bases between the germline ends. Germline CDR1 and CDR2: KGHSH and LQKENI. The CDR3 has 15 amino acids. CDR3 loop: CASSPEDRGSYEQYF. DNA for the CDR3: TGTGCCAGCTCACCGGAGGACAGAGGCTCCTACGAGCAGTACTTC.

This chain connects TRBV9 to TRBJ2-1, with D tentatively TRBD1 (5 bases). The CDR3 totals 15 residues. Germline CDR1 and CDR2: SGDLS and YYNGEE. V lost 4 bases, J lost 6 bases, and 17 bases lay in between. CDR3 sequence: CASSRRLGERNEQFF. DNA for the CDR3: TGTGCCAGCAGCCGCAGGCTAGGGGAACGCAATGAGCAGTTCTTC.

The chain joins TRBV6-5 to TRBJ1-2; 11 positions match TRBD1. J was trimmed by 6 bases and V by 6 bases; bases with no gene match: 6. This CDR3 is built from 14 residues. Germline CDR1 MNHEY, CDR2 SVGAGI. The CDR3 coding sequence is TGTGCCAGCAGCCGGACAGGGGGCCTCGATGGCTACACCTTC. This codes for CASSRTGGLDGYTF.

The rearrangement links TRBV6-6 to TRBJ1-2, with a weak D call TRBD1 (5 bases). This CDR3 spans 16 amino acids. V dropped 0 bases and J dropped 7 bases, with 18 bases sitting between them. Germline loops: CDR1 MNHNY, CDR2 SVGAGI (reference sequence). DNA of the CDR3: TGTGCCAGCAGTTACTCAGCAGGGCTAGAGAAGCGTGGCTACACCTTC. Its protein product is CASSYSAGLEKRGYTF.